This TCR beta chain was identified in a study of siplizumab effects on memory and regulatory T cells. The data were produced by immunoSEQ multiplex PCR, yet TCRdb's version contains in-frame clones alone and is incomplete. The sample lists more than 90,000 clones; over 90% were seen once. This CDR3 is 16 amino acids long. Looked up from germline, CDR1 is MGHRA and CDR2 is YSYEKL. Trimming cost V 2 bases and J 3 bases; bases outside gene matches: 10. This clone is a singleton in its sample. The sequence was collected from a human donor in good health. Sequencing was performed on non-Treg CD4+ T cells sorted from blood. The J gene is TRBJ2-7, the V gene TRBV4-1; 7 bases are shared with TRBD1. CDR3 bases: TGCGCCAGCAGCCAATCTTCCGGGACAGAGTTCTACGAGCAGTACTTC. It encodes CASSQSSGTEFYEQYF.